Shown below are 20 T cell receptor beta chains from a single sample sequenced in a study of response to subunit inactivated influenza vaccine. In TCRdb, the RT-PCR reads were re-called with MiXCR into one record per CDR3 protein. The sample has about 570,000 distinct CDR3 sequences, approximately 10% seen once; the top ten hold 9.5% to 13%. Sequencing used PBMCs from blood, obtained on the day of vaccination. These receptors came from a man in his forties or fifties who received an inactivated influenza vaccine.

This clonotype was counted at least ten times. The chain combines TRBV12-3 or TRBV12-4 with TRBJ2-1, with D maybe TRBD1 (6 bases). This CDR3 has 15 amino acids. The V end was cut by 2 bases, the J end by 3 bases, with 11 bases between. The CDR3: CASSLRTGIYNEQFF. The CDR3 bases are TGTGCCAGCAGTTTAAGAACAGGGATCTACAATGAGCAGTTCTTC.

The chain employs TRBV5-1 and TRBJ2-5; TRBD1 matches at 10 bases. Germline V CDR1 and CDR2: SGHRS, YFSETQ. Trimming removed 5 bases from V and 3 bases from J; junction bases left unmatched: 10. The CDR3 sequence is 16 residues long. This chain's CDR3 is CASRREGQGPEETQYF. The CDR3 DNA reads TGCGCCAGCAGAAGGGAGGGACAGGGGCCTGAAGAGACCCAGTACTTC.

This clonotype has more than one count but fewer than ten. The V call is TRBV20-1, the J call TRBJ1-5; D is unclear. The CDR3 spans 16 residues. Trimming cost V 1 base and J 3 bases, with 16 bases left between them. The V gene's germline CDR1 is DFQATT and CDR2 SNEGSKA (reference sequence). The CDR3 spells CSARARGRGNNQPQHF. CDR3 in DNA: TGCAGTGCTAGAGCGCGGGGAAGAGGGAACAATCAGCCCCAGCATTTT.

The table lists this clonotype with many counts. CDR3 protein: CASSTRTGSYEQYF. The CDR3 DNA follows: TGTGCCAGCAGCACCAGGACAGGGTCGTACGAGCAGTACTTC. The J gene is TRBJ2-7, the V gene TRBV12-3 or TRBV12-4; 8 bases align to TRBD1. With 6 bases clipped from V and 4 bases from J, the junction kept 8 bases outside the gene matches. The CDR3 runs to 14 residues.

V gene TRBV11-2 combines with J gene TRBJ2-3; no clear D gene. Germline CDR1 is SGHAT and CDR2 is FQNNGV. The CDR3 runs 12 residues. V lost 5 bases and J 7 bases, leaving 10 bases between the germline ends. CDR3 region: CASSPNVYTQYF. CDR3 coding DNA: TGTGCCAGCAGCCCCAATGTTTATACGCAGTATTTT.

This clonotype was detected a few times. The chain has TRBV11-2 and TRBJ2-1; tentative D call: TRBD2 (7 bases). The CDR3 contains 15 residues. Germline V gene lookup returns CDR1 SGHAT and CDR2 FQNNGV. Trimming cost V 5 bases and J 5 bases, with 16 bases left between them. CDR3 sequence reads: CASSRTQGRDNEQFF. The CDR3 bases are TGTGCCAGCAGCCGAACCCAGGGGAGGGACAATGAGCAGTTCTTC.

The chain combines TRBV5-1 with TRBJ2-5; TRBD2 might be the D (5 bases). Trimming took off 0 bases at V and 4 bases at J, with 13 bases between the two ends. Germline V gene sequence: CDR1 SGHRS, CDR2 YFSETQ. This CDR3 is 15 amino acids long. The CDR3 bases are TGCGCCAGCAGCTTGGGTATTGGCGAGGGAGAGACCCAGTACTTC. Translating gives CASSLGIGEGETQYF.

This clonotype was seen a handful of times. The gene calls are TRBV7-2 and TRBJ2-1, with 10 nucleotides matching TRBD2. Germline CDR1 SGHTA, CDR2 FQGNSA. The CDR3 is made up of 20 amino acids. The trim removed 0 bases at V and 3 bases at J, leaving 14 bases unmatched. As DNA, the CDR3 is TGTGCCAGCAGCTTAGCGGGTCGAGCGGGAGGGCCCTTTGTCTACAATGAGCAGTTCTTC. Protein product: CASSLAGRAGGPFVYNEQFF. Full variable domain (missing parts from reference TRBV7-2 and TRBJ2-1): GAGVSQSPSNKVTEKGKDVELRCDPISGHTALYWYRQSLGQGLEFLIYFQGNSAPDKSGLPSDRFSAERTGGSVSTLTIQRTQQEDSAVYLCASSLAGRAGGPFVYNEQFFGPGTRLTVL.

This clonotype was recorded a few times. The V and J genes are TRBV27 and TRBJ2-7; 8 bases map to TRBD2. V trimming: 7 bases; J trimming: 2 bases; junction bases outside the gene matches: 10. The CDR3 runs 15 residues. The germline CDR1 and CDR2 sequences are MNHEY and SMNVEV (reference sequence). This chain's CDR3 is CASTPSVSGTYEQYF. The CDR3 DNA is TGTGCCAGCACCCCCTCTGTTAGCGGGACCTACGAGCAGTACTTC.

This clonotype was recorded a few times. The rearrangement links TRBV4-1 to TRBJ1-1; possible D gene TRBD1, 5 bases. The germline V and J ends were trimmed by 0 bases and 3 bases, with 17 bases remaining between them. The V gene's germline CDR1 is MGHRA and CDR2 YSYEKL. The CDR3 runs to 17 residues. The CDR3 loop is CASSQDQGWLFYTEAFF. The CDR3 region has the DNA TGCGCCAGCAGCCAAGATCAGGGCTGGTTGTTCTACACTGAAGCTTTCTTT.

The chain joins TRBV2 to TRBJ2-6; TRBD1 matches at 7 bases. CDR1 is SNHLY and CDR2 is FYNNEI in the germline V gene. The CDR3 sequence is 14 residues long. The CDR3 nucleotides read TGTGCGACCATACAGGGGTCTGGGGCCAACGTCCTGACTTTC. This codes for CATIQGSGANVLTF.

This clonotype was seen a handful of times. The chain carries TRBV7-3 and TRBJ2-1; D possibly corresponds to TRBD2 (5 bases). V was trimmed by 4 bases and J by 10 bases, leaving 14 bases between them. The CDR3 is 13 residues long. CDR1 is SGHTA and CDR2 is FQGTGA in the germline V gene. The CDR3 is CASSSGSSGEQFF. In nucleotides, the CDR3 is TGTGCCAGCAGCTCGGGGTCTTCTGGGGAGCAGTTCTTC.

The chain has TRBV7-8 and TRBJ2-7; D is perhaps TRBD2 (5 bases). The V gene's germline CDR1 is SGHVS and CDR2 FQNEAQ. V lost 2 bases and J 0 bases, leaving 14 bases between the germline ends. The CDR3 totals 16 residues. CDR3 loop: CASSLPRGRDSYEQYF. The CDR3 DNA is TGTGCCAGCAGCTTACCACGTGGACGGGACTCCTACGAGCAGTACTTC.

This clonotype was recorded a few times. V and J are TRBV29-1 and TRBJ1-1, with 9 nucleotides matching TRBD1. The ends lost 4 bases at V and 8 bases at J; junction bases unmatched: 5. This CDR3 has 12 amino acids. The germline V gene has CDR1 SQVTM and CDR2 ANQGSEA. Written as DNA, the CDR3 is TGCAGCGTTGGACAGGGGGGAGGCGAAGCTTTCTTT. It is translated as CSVGQGGGEAFF.

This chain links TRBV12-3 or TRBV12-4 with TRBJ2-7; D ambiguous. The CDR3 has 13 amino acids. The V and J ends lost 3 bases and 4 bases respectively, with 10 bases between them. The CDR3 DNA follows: TGTGCCAGCAGTTTCGCTGACGTGTACGAGCAGTACTTC. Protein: CASSFADVYEQYF.

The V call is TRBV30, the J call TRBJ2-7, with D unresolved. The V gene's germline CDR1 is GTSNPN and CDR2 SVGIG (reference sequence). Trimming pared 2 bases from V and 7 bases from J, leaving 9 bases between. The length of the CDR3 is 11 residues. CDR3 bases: TGTGCCTGGAGTCAATATACGGAGCAGTACTTC. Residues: CAWSQYTEQYF.

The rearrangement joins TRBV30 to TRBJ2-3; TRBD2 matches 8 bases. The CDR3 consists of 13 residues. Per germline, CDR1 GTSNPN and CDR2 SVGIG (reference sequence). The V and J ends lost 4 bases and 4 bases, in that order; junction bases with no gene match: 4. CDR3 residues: CAWKGLAPDTQYF. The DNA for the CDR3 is TGTGCCTGGAAAGGACTAGCCCCAGATACGCAGTATTTT.

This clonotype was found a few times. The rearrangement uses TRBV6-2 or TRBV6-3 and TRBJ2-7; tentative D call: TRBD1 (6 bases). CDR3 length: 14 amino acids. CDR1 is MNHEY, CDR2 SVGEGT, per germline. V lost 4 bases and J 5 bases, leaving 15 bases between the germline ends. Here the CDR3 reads CASSFRTTGNEQYF. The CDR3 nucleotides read TGTGCCAGCAGTTTCCGGACGACAGGTAACGAGCAGTACTTC.

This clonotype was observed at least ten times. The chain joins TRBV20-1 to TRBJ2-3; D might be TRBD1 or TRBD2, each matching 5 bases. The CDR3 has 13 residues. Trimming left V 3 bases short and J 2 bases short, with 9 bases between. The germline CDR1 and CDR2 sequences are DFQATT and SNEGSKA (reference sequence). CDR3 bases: TGCAGTGCTAGGAGGGACGCCACAGATACGCAGTATTTT. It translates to CSARRDATDTQYF.

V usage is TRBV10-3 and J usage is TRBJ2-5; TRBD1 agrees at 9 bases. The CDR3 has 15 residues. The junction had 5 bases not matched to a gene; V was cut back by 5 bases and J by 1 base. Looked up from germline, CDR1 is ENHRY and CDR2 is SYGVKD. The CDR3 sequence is CAISWTGEPQETQYF. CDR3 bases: TGTGCCATCAGTTGGACAGGGGAACCCCAAGAGACCCAGTACTTC.